This TCR beta chain was captured by sequencing in a study of blood T cell repertoires in COVID-19. Study-wide context: The United States, Italy and Spain supplied acute and convalescent COVID-19 samples. From T cells, B-cell-depleted T cells, or PBMCs came the material, which was cDNA or gDNA.

Source study methods: Estimation of nucleated cell counts was performed using reference gene primer amplification. Libraries were prepared by immunoSEQ multiplex PCR; TCRdb keeps only in-frame clonotypes and omits some of them. That table gives V, J and clone size, and the DNA gave D and trimming. The data hold tens of thousands of clones, with over 85% observed a single time. Germline V gives CDR1 PRHDT, CDR2 FYEKMQ (reference sequence). CDR3 length: 14 residues. The V end lost 6 bases, the J end lost 7 bases, and 15 bases lay between the germline ends. The sequence derives from a man older than 75 with acute or convalescent COVID-19. This chain joins TRBV13 and TRBJ1-4, with a possible D match to TRBD1 (6 bases). Specimen: peripheral blood. This chain's CDR3 is CASRSGALGEKLFF. The DNA of the CDR3 is TGTGCCAGCAGATCAGGGGCTCTGGGTGAAAAACTGTTTTTT.